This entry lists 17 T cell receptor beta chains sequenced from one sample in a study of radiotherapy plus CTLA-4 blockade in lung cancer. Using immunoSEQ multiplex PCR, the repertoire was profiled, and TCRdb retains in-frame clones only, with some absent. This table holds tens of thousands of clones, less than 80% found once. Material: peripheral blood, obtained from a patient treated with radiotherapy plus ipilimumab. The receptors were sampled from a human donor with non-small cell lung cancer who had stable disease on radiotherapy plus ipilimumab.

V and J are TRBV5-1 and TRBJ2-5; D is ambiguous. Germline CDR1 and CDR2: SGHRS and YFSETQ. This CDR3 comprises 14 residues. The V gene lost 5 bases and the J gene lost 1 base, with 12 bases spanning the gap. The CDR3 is CASSDQSPQETQYF. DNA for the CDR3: TGCGCCAGCAGTGATCAATCCCCCCAAGAGACCCAGTACTTC.

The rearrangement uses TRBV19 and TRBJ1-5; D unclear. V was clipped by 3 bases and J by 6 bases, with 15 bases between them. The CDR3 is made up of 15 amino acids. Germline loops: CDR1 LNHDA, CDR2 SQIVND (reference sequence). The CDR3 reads CASSMAGSLVQPQHF. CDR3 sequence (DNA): TGTGCCAGTAGTATGGCGGGGAGTCTAGTTCAGCCCCAGCATTTT.

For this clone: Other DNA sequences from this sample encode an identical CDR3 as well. CDR3 protein: CASRATGGSPLHF. CDR3 DNA: TGTGCCAGCAGGGCGACAGGGGGTTCACCCCTCCACTTT. V usage is TRBV28 and J usage is TRBJ1-6; TRBD1 aligns across 9 bases. From germline, CDR1 is MDHEN and CDR2 SYDVKM. V was pared by 6 bases and J by 9 bases, with 3 bases of the junction left unmatched. This CDR3 is built from 13 residues.

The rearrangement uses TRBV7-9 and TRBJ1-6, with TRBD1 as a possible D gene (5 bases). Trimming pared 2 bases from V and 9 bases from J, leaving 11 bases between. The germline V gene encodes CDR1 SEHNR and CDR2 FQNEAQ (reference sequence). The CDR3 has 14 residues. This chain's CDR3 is CASSLWDAGSPLHF. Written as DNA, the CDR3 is TGTGCCAGCAGCTTATGGGACGCAGGTTCACCCCTCCACTTT.

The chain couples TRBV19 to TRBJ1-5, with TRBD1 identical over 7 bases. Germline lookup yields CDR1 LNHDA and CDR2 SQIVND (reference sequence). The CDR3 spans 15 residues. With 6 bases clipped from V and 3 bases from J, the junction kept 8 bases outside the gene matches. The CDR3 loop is CASSWAGQYNQPQHF. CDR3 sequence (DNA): TGTGCCAGTAGCTGGGCGGGACAGTACAATCAGCCCCAGCATTTT.

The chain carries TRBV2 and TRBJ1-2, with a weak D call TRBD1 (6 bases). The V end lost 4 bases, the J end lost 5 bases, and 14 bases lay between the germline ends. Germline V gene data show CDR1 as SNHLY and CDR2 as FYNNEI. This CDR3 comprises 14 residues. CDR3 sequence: CASSAQGIGYGYTF. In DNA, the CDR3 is TGTGCCAGCAGTGCGCAGGGGATTGGGTATGGCTACACCTTC. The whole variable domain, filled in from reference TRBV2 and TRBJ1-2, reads EPEVTQTPSHQVTQMGQEVILRCVPISNHLYFYWYRQILGQKVEFLVSFYNNEISEKSEIFDDQFSVERPDGSNFTLKIRSTKLEDSAMYFCASSAQGIGYGYTFGSGTRLTVV.

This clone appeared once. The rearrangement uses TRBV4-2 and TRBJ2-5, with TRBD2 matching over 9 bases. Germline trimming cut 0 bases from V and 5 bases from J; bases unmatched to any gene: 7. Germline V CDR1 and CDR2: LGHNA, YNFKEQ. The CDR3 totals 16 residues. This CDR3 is CASSQDKAGGQETQYF. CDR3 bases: TGTGCCAGCAGCCAAGATAAGGCGGGGGGGCAGGAGACCCAGTACTTC.

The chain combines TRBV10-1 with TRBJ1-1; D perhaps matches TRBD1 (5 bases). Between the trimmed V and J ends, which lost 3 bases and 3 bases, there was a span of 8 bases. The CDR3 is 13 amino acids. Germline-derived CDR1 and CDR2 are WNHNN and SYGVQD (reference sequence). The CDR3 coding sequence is TGCGCCAGCAGTGATGGGGCCTACACTGAAGCTTTCTTT. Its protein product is CASSDGAYTEAFF.

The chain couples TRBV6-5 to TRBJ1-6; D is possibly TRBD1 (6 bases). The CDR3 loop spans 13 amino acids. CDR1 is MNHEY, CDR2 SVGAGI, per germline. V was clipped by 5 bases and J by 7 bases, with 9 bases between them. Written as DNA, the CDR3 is TGTGCCAGCAGTCCTCAGGGGAATTCACCCCTCCACTTT. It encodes CASSPQGNSPLHF.

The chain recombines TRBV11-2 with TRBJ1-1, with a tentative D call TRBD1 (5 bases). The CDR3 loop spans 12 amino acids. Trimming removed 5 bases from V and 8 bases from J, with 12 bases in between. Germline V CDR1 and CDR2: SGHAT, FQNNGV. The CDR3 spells CASSRTLKEAFF. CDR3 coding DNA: TGTGCCAGCAGCCGGACACTTAAAGAAGCTTTCTTT.

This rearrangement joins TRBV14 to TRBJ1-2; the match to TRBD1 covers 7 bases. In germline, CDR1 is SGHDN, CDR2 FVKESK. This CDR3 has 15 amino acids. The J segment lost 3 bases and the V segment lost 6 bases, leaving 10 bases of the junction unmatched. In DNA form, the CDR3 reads TGTGCCAGCAGTCCGATCGGGACAGAAGACTATGGCTACACCTTC. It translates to CASSPIGTEDYGYTF.

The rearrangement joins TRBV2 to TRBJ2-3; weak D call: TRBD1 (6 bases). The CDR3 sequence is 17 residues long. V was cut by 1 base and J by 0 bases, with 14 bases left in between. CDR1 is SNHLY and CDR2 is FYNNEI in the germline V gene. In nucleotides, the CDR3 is TGTGCCAGCAGTGAAGACATGACAGGACCAAGCACAGATACGCAGTATTTT. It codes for CASSEDMTGPSTDTQYF. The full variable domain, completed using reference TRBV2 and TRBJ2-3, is EPEVTQTPSHQVTQMGQEVILRCVPISNHLYFYWYRQILGQKVEFLVSFYNNEISEKSEIFDDQFSVERPDGSNFTLKIRSTKLEDSAMYFCASSEDMTGPSTDTQYFGPGTRLTVL.

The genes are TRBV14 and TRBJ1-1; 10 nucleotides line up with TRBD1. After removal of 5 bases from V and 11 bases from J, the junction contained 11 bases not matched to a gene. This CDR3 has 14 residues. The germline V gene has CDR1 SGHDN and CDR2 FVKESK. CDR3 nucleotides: TGTGCCAGCAGCTCCCTACCAGGGACAGGGGCGGCTTTCTTT. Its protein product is CASSSLPGTGAAFF. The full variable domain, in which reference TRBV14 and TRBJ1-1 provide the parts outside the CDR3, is EAGVTQFPSHSVIEKGQTVTLRCDPISGHDNLYWYRRVMGKEIKFLLHFVKESKQDESGMPNNRFLAERTGGTYSTLKVQPAELEDSGVYFCASSSLPGTGAAFFGQGTRLTVV.

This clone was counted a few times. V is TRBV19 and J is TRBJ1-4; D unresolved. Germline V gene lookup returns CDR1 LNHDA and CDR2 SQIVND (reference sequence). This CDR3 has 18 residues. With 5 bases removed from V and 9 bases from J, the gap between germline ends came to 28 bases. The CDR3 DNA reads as TGTGCCAGTAGTCCAACCGGCCGATCGAAAGCAACTCGCCAAAAACTGTTTTTT. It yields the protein CASSPTGRSKATRQKLFF.

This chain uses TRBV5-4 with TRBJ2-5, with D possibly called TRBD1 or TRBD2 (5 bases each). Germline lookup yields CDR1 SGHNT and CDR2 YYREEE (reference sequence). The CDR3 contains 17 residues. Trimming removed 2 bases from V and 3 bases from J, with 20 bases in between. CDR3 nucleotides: TGTGCCAGCAGCTTAATGTATCGGGGCGGTACCGAAGAGACCCAGTACTTC. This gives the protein CASSLMYRGGTEETQYF.

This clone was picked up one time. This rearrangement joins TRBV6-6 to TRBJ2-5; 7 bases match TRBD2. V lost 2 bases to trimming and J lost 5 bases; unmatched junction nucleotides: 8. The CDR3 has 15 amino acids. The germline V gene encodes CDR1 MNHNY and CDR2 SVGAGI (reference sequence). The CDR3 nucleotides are TGTGCCAGCAGTTACCGCTGGCGGGGGTCGGAGACCCAGTACTTC. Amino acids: CASSYRWRGSETQYF.

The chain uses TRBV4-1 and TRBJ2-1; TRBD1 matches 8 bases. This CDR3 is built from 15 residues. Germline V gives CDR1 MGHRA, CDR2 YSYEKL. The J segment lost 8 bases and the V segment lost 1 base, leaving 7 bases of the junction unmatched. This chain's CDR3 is CASSQGTGSGYEQFF. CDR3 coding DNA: TGCGCCAGCAGCCAAGGGACAGGGAGCGGCTATGAGCAGTTCTTC.